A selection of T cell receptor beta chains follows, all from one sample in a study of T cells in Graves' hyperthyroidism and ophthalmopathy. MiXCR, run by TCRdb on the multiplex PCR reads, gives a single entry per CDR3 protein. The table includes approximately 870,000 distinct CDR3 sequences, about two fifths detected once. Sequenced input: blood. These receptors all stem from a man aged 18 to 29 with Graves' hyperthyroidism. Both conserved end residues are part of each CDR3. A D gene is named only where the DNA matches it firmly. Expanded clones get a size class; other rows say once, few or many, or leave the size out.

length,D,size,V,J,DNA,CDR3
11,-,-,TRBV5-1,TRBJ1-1,TGCGCCAGCAGCTTGAAGGGTGAAGCTTTCTTT,CASSLKGEAFF
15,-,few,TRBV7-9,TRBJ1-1,TGTGCCAGCAGCCCACAGCTGGGGTTTGCCACTGAAGCTTTCTTT,CASSPQLGFATEAFF
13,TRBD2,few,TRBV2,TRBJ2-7,TGTGCCAGCACCCGCAGGGAGGGCGACGAGCAGTACTTC,CASTRREGDEQYF
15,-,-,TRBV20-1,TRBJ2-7,TGCAGTGCGACCTGGGGGGACGGGCCCGTATACGAGCAGTACTTC,CSATWGDGPVYEQYF
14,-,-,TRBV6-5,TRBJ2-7,TGTGCCAGCAGAGGCAACAGGGAAGAAGGAGAGCAGTACTTC,CASRGNREEGEQYF
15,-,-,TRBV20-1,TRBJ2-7,TGCAGTGCTAGAGTTCAGGGTTGGGTCTCCTACGAGCAGTACTTC,CSARVQGWVSYEQYF
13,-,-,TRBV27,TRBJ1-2,TGTGCCAGCAGGCCCGGGACGTTCTATGGCTACACCTTC,CASRPGTFYGYTF
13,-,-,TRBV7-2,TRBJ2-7,TGTGCCAGCTCAAAGGACAGCGAGGACGAGCAGTACTTC,CASSKDSEDEQYF
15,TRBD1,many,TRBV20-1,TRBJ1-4,TGCAGTGCTCGGGACAGGATCTCAACTAATGAAAAACTGTTTTTT,CSARDRISTNEKLFF
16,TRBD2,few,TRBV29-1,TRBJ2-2,TGCAGCGTTGAAGATACTAGCGGGAGTCGGACCGGGGAGCTGTTTTTT,CSVEDTSGSRTGELFF
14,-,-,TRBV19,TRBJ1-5,TGTGCCAGTGCAACAGGGAGGGACAATCAGCCCCAGCATTTT,CASATGRDNQPQHF
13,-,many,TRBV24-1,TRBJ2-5,TGTGCCACCAGTCTGTCTGGGCGAGAGACCCAGTACTTC,CATSLSGRETQYF
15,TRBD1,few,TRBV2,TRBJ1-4,TGTGCCAGCAGGCCCACCGGGACAGGGGACGAAAAACTGTTTTTT,CASRPTGTGDEKLFF
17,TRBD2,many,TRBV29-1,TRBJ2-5,TGCAGCGTTGAAATATTCAGCCTGGCTAGCGGGAGAGAGACCCAGTACTTC,CSVEIFSLASGRETQYF
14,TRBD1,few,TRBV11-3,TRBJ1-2,TGTGCCAGCAGCCTCACAGGGGGCGCGGAAGGCTACACCTTC,CASSLTGGAEGYTF
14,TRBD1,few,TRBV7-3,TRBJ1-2,TGTGCCAGCAGCTCTACCGGGACAGGGAATGGCTACACCTTC,CASSSTGTGNGYTF
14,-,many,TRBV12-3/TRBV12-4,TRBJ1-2,TGTGCCAGCAGTCGAGGACAGTCCGGCTATGGCTACACCTTC,CASSRGQSGYGYTF
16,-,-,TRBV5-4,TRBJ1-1,TGTGCCAGCAGCGTGGGGTCCGTGGGAATCCTCACTGAAGCTTTCTTT,CASSVGSVGILTEAFF
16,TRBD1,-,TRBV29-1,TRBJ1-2,TGCAGCGTTGACCCTGGGACAGGGGGCGGGAACTATGGCTACACCTTC,CSVDPGTGGGNYGYTF
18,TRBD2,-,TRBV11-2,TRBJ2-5,TGTGCCAGCAGCGAAGACGGACTAGCGGGGATATTGATGGGGACCCAGTACTTC,CASSEDGLAGILMGTQYF
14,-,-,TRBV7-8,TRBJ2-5,TGTGCCAGCACCCTTAGTGTTGAGGGGGAGACCCAGTACTTC,CASTLSVEGETQYF
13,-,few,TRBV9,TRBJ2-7,TGTGCCAGCAGCGAGGGGGGGGCCGACGAGCAGTACTTC,CASSEGGADEQYF
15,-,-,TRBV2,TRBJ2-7,TGTGCCAGCAGTGCGCGTAGCGGAAACTCCTACGAGCAGTACTTC,CASSARSGNSYEQYF
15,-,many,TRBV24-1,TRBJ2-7,TGTGCCACCAGTGATAAGGGGGAGAGCTCCTACGAGCAGTACTTC,CATSDKGESSYEQYF
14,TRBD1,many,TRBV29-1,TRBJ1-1,TGCAGCGTACGACAGGGGGACCGAAGAACTGAAGCTTTCTTT,CSVRQGDRRTEAFF
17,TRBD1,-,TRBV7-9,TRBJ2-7,TGCGCCAGCAGCCAAGACTCGGGACAGGGGCACTCCTACGAGCAGTACTTC,CASSQDSGQGHSYEQYF
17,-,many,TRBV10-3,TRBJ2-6,TGTGCCATCCCCATTGGAGGAATTACCTCTGGGGCCAACGTCCTGACTTTC,CAIPIGGITSGANVLTF
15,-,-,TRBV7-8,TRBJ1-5,TGTGCCAGCAGCCCCCCCCTCGGACAGATACAGCCCCAGCATTTT,CASSPPLGQIQPQHF
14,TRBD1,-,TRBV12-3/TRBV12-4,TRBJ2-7,TGTGCCAGCAGTTTACCACAGGGGACCTACGAGCAGTACTTC,CASSLPQGTYEQYF
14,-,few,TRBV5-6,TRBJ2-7,TGTGCCAGCAGCTCCCGGGACGGAGACTACGAGCAGTACTTC,CASSSRDGDYEQYF
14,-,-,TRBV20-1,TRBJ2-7,TGCAGTGCTAGAGATTTTACAGGGAGCTACGAGCAGTACTTC,CSARDFTGSYEQYF
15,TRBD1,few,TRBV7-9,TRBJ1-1,TGTGCCAGCAGGCGGTCGGGGTCGACAGGGACTGAAGCTTTCTTT,CASRRSGSTGTEAFF
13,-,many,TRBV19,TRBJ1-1,TGTGCCAGTAGTATCCAGGGTTACACTGAAGCTTTCTTT,CASSIQGYTEAFF
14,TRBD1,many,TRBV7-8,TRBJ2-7,TGTGCCAGCAGAGGGACAGTGAGAGGGTACGAGCAGTACTTC,CASRGTVRGYEQYF
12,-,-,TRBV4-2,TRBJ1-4,TGTGCCTCCCAGGGGCCTAATGAAAAACTGTTTTTT,CASQGPNEKLFF
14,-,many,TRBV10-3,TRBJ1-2,TGTGCCATCAGTGAGTCGCGGGATGGCTATGGCTACACCTTC,CAISESRDGYGYTF
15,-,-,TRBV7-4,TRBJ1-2,TGTGCCAGCAGCTCCCAGGGGCAGGGGAGCTATGGCTACACCTTC,CASSSQGQGSYGYTF